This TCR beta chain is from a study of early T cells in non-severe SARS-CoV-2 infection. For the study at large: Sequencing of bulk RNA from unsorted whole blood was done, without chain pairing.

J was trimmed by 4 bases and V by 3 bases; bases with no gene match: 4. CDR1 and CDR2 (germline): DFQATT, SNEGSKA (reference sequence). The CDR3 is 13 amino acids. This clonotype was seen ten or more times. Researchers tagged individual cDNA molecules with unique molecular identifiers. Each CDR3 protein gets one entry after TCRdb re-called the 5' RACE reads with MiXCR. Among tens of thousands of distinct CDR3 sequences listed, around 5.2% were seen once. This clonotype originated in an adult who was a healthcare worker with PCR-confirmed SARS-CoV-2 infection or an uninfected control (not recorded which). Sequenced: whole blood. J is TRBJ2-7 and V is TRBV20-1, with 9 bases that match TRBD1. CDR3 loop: CSASLGTGYEQYF. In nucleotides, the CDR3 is TGCAGTGCTAGTTTAGGGACAGGGTACGAGCAGTACTTC.